This T cell receptor (beta chain) was sequenced during a study of shared clonotypes between healthy human individuals (TCRdb year 2020). Context from the whole study: A couple of women and a few men aged 18 to 49 years were included in the cohort. To estimate repertoire size and how much clonotypes are shared between individuals, the study performed deep sequencing of blood TCR repertoires from roughly five healthy adults. Libraries were prepared and TCR repertoires were sequenced by different laboratories using diverse techniques, in order to increase sequencing depth and limit assay-specific biases. Each donor's leukapheresis produced roughly between roughly 0.9 and 9 billion PBMCs.

Using the deep immunoSEQ assay, multiplex PCR amplified TCR CDR3 regions from genomic DNA. Genomic DNA extracted from each cell subset was distributed evenly over all wells of several immunoSEQ 96-well plates, and each plate served as one replicate. Each replicate PCR for unsorted PBMC received 250 to 300 ng genomic DNA, equal to around 30,000 T cell genomes. Ten immunoSEQ deep assay plates were used to sequence the unsorted PBMC genomic DNA. Purified libraries were measured with a Qubit 3.0 fluorometer, size-checked on a Bioanalyzer 2100, and measured again with the KAPA Library Quantification kit. A separate single-read 150-cycle Illumina NextSeq 550 flow cell was used to sequence each immunoSEQ 96-well plate. The original pipeline was this. Because the immunoSEQ output included only junctional sequences and no quality scores, the filtering could not be the same as the filtering used for full-length reads. To assign V/J genes and CDR3, sequences were annotated against IMGT germline references using PyIR, a Python wrapper for IgBLAST v1.9. Any read was removed if the V/J assignment was weak (E-value above 1e-6), the CDR3 was missing, or the read contained stop codons, out-of-frame junctions, or ambiguous translated residues. A V3J clonotype was defined by an identical inferred V gene, J gene, and CDR3 amino acid sequence. Percentage overlap between repertoires was computed as shared unique clonotypes divided by the size of the smaller repertoire. Three approaches were used to assess repertoire richness: RTK rarefaction, the Chao1 estimator, and Recon v2.1 estimates of unobserved clonotypes. TCRdb retrieved this table from immuneACCESS and kept in-frame rearrangements only. Not all clones are present; in checked studies, unresolved V genes account for under half, and no reason is known for the remainder. The D gene and trimming were derived from the DNA, and the V and J assignments and clone size from that table. For this sample there are about 92,000 clones; about 45% appear just once. The top ten clones comprise approximately 16% of the sample.

The research as a whole found: The small number of donors limited the genetic and exposure-history diversity represented. Sampling was restricted to blood, and TCR repertoires in tissue are likely to differ from TCR repertoires in blood. Based on pairwise subsampling, the degree of clonotype sharing among donors was expected to be affected by sequencing depth.

Remarks on this clone: Its antigen is not yet known. No base qualities exist here, and no much larger clone lies one base off it.

Healthy HIV-negative adults with no recently reported acute infections or vaccinations were included as donors. Only Caucasian adults living in Nashville, Tennessee, USA were represented among the donors. For unsorted samples, tens of millions of PBMCs were counted, and genomic DNA was extracted using the QIAamp DNA Blood Mini kit. Blood was collected by leukapheresis, and PBMCs were isolated by Ficoll-Histopaque density gradient centrifugation and then cryopreserved in liquid nitrogen vapor phase. This receptor was taken from a woman aged 35 to 49 in good health. Some clones in this sample may be carry-over from other donors' samples. The material sequenced was PBMCs.

Here the CDR3 is given as CAWSGGELFF. The DNA sequence follows: TGTGCCTGGTCGGGCGGGGAGCTGTTTTTT. Recombination linked TRBV30 to TRBJ2-2, with an unclear D gene assignment. The CDR3 spans 10 residues, from the cysteine through the phenylalanine. The sequence is cut down to CDR3 DNA, 30 bases in frame from base 1. Per the germline V gene (reference sequence), GTSNPN is the CDR1 and SVGIG is the CDR2. The trim is 5 bases for V and 7 bases for J, with a gap of 5 bases between the germline ends. The CDR3 plus the reference TRBV30 and TRBJ2-2 genes for the other parts give the full variable domain: SQTIHQWPATLVQPVGSPLSLECTVEGTSNPNLYWYRQAAGRGLQLLFYSVGIGQISSEVPQNLSASRPQDRQFILSSKKLLLSDSGFYLCAWSGGELFFGEGSRLTVL.